The source of this T cell receptor (beta chain) is a study of metastatic and nonmetastatic thyroid tumors. Study-wide findings and caveats: Patients with malignant thyroid tumors reportedly had significantly higher TCR beta diversity than those with benign nodules, in blood and tumor.

Trimming at V came to 4 bases and at J to 0 bases, leaving 3 bases not matched to a gene. The CDR3 extends over 14 amino acids. TCRdb re-called the PCR reads via MiXCR. Seen here are some 37,000 clones, around 20% observed once, and the top ten hold around 15%. This clone is deemed medium-sized. The antigen is undetermined. No patient received treatment before thyroid surgery. The chain couples TRBV12-3 or TRBV12-4 to TRBJ2-7, with 7 bases matching TRBD1. This receptor was identified in a female donor with papillary thyroid cancer or a benign thyroid nodule (not recorded which). Some clones in this sample may be carry-over from other donors' samples. The specimen was blood. Here the CDR3 reads CASSWTGGSYEQYF. CDR3 in DNA: TGTGCCAGCAGTTGGACAGGTGGCTCCTACGAGCAGTACTTC.